The 30 T cell receptor beta chains below all came from one sample that was sequenced in a study of blood T cell repertoires in COVID-19. Assay used: immunoSEQ multiplex PCR; TCRdb lists only in-frame clones, some missing. The sample contains a few hundred thousand clones, about 92% of which appear only once. The specimen was PBMCs or T cells enriched from blood (not recorded which). These receptors were taken from a man aged 18 to 30 who had recovered from COVID-19.

The chain joins TRBV28 to TRBJ1-4, with D maybe TRBD1 (5 bases). The ends were cut back, 5 bases at V and 6 bases at J, with 10 bases in the middle. CDR1 is MDHEN, CDR2 SYDVKM, per germline. This CDR3 region has 13 residues. The CDR3 loop reads CASSPGGDEKLFF. CDR3 coding DNA: TGTGCCAGCAGTCCCGGGGGGGATGAAAAACTGTTTTTT.

Comment on this clone: Germline is not matched at one junction end, which may reflect a read error. This chain joins TRBV11-2 and TRBJ1-5; D gene ambiguous. Germline V gives CDR1 SGHAT, CDR2 FQNNGV. This CDR3 region has 14 residues. CDR3 coding DNA: TGTGCCAGCAGCTTAGTTAGCGCAGGTCAGTCCCAGCATTTT. Its protein product is CASSLVSAGQSQHF.

DNA for the CDR3: TGTGCCAGCAGTTACCTAGGGGGCGGCTACACCTTC. This codes for CASSYLGGGYTF. The chain joins TRBV6-5 to TRBJ1-2; 7 nucleotides match TRBD1. This CDR3 comprises 12 residues. J gave up 8 bases and V 2 bases, and 2 bases lay outside the gene matches. Germline V lookup: CDR1 MNHEY, CDR2 SVGAGI.

The rearrangement links TRBV4-1 to TRBJ2-3; TRBD2 matches at 13 bases. Germline V gene sequence: CDR1 MGHRA, CDR2 YSYEKL. Trimming cost V 7 bases and J 1 base; bases outside gene matches: 14. This CDR3 has 19 residues. The CDR3 DNA sequence: TGCGCCAGCACCCACCCTTGGACTAGCGGGGGCCGGGGCACAGATACGCAGTATTTT. Protein product: CASTHPWTSGGRGTDTQYF.

Concerning this clone itself: The same CDR3 can be traced to other DNA sequences in this sample. The chain combines TRBV7-2 with TRBJ2-5; D is undetermined. Germline V lookup: CDR1 SGHTA, CDR2 FQGNSA. CDR3 length: 11 residues. The ends were cut back, 3 bases at V and 5 bases at J, with 4 bases in the middle. CDR3 sequence reads: CASSLQETQYF. The CDR3 DNA is TGTGCCAGCAGCTTGCAGGAGACCCAGTACTTC.

The chain uses TRBV24-1 and TRBJ1-5; D not certain. The V gene's germline CDR1 is KGHDR and CDR2 SFDVKD. Trimming cost V 9 bases and J 3 bases, with 14 bases left between them. The CDR3 totals 14 residues. This CDR3 is CATEDGASNQPQHF. For the CDR3, the DNA is TGTGCCACCGAGGATGGAGCTTCCAATCAGCCCCAGCATTTT.

The V gene is TRBV5-1, the J gene TRBJ1-2, with 8 bases lining up with TRBD1. Trimming at V came to 6 bases and at J to 10 bases, leaving 11 bases not matched to a gene. CDR1 is SGHRS and CDR2 is YFSETQ in the germline V gene. The CDR3 covers 13 residues. The CDR3 loop is CASNDRGGSDYTF. For the CDR3, the DNA is TGCGCCAGCAACGACAGGGGTGGGTCAGACTACACCTTC. Based on the CDR3 plus reference TRBV5-1 and TRBJ1-2, the full variable domain is KAGVTQTPRYLIKTRGQQVTLSCSPISGHRSVSWYQQTPGQGLQFLFEYFSETQRNKGNFPGRFSGRQFSNSRSEMNVSTLELGDSALYLCASNDRGGSDYTFGSGTRLTVV.

This rearrangement joins TRBV5-5 to TRBJ1-5; tentative D call: TRBD1 (5 bases). This CDR3 spans 15 amino acids. V lost 7 bases and J 4 bases, leaving 18 bases between the germline ends. The germline gives CDR1 SGHKS, CDR2 YYEKEE (reference sequence). The CDR3 DNA reads TGTGCCAGCTCCCCGGCGGGGGGGTTGAATCAGCCCCAGCATTTT. Amino acid sequence: CASSPAGGLNQPQHF.

The rearrangement links TRBV28 to TRBJ2-1, with 12 nucleotides matching TRBD2. CDR1 and CDR2 from the germline V gene are MDHEN and SYDVKM. The CDR3 is 17 residues long. V lost 1 base, J lost 9 bases, and 10 bases stayed unmatched. The DNA of the CDR3 is TGTGCCAGCAGTTTATTAGGGGGCCTAGCGGGAGGGATTGAGCAGTTCTTC. Its translation: CASSLLGGLAGGIEQFF.

This clone appeared once. The CDR3, as DNA: TGTGCCAGCAGCCAAGATGGGCTGAACACTGAAGCTTTCTTT. This encodes CASSQDGLNTEAFF. The chain is built from TRBV3-1 (or the pseudogene TRBV3-2) and TRBJ1-1; D is unresolved. V was clipped by 0 bases and J by 0 bases, with 5 bases between them. The length of the CDR3 is 14 residues. Germline-derived CDR1 and CDR2 are LGHDT and YNNKEL (reference sequence).

The chain combines TRBV29-1 with TRBJ2-7, with 11 bases lining up with TRBD2. CDR1 and CDR2 (germline): SQVTM, ANQGSEA. J lost 3 bases, V lost 4 bases, and 2 bases had no gene match. The CDR3 has 13 residues. CDR3 residues: CSVVTSGSYEQYF. CDR3 DNA sequence: TGCAGCGTTGTAACTAGCGGGAGCTACGAGCAGTACTTC.

The gene calls are TRBV6-6 and TRBJ1-1; TRBD1 is a possible D gene (5 bases). There are 18 residues in the CDR3. The germline gives CDR1 MNHNY, CDR2 SVGAGI (reference sequence). V was shortened by 5 bases and J by 0 bases, with 22 bases between the two germline ends. This chain's CDR3 is CASSPRGVKAVVNTEAFF. CDR3 DNA: TGTGCCAGCAGTCCTCGGGGGGTCAAAGCGGTTGTGAACACTGAAGCTTTCTTT.

This clone was seen a handful of times. The same CDR3 can be traced to other DNA sequences in this sample. This chain connects TRBV28 to TRBJ1-2; D unclear. This CDR3 is built from 13 residues. CDR1 is MDHEN and CDR2 is SYDVKM in the germline V gene. V gave up 1 base and J gave up 0 bases, with 3 bases separating them. Written as DNA, the CDR3 is TGTGCCAGCAGTTTATCAGCTAACTATGGCTACACCTTC. It codes for CASSLSANYGYTF.

The chain recombines TRBV19 with TRBJ1-5; no clear D gene. Germline V lookup: CDR1 LNHDA, CDR2 SQIVND (reference sequence). V was shortened by 3 bases and J by 1 base, with 10 bases between the two germline ends. The CDR3 covers 15 residues. The CDR3 DNA reads TGTGCCAGTAGTATTATGGCCGTGAGCAATCAGCCCCAGCATTTT. Its translation is CASSIMAVSNQPQHF.

V gene TRBV10-2 combines with J gene TRBJ2-7; D perhaps matches TRBD1 (5 bases). Germline CDR1 reads WSHSY; CDR2 reads SAAADI. CDR3 length: 9 residues. V was clipped by 8 bases and J by 8 bases, with 7 bases between them. CDR3 residues: CASEDKQYF. CDR3 bases: TGCGCCAGCGAGGACAAGCAGTACTTC.

CDR3 coding DNA: TGCGCCAGCAGCCAAGGCCACAGGTACACCTACAATGAGCAGTTCTTC. Translating it yields CASSQGHRYTYNEQFF. This chain joins TRBV4-1 and TRBJ2-1; tentatively, D is TRBD1 (5 bases). CDR3 size: 16 residues. The germline V and J ends were trimmed by 1 base and 2 bases, with 12 bases remaining between them. Germline-derived CDR1 and CDR2 are MGHRA and YSYEKL.

In the case of this clone: Additional DNA sequences in this sample encode the identical CDR3. The V and J genes are TRBV5-1 and TRBJ2-2, with D tentatively TRBD2 (6 bases). This CDR3 spans 15 amino acids. The germline gives CDR1 SGHRS, CDR2 YFSETQ. V was clipped by 5 bases and J by 2 bases, with 13 bases between them. The CDR3 sequence is CASRPGTLNTGELFF. The CDR3 bases are TGCGCCAGCAGACCCGGGACTCTCAACACCGGGGAGCTGTTTTTT.

This clone was seen a single time. V gene TRBV27 combines with J gene TRBJ1-1; TRBD1 matches at 8 bases. The CDR3 extends over 13 amino acids. CDR1 and CDR2 (germline): MNHEY, SMNVEV (reference sequence). Losses at the gene ends were 5 bases for V and 4 bases for J; bases not matched to a gene: 3. The CDR3 coding sequence is TGTGCCAGCAGTATGACAGGGGTCACTGAAGCTTTCTTT. Its protein product is CASSMTGVTEAFF.

J is TRBJ1-4 and V is TRBV5-1, with D maybe TRBD1 (6 bases). Germline V gene lookup returns CDR1 SGHRS and CDR2 YFSETQ. Trimming left V 3 bases short and J 5 bases short, with 14 bases between. The CDR3 extends over 15 amino acids. The CDR3 region has the DNA TGCGCCAGCAGCTCCCTTGGTACAGGGAATGAAAAACTGTTTTTT. Translating it yields CASSSLGTGNEKLFF.

The chain uses TRBV10-2 and TRBJ2-7; 10 bases line up with TRBD2. CDR1 is WSHSY and CDR2 is SAAADI in the germline V gene. V dropped 6 bases and J dropped 2; count of bases not matched to a gene: 10. The CDR3 is 16 residues long. The CDR3 is CASRGKPSGGTYEQYF. CDR3 nucleotide sequence: TGCGCCAGCAGGGGAAAACCTAGCGGGGGTACCTACGAGCAGTACTTC.

This clone occurred once. The V call is TRBV19, the J call TRBJ1-5; 7 bases line up with TRBD1. The ends lost 5 bases at V and 2 bases at J; junction bases unmatched: 6. There are 15 residues in the CDR3. Germline V gene lookup returns CDR1 LNHDA and CDR2 SQIVND (reference sequence). The CDR3 reads CASSVTGVRNQPQHF. CDR3 DNA: TGTGCCAGTAGTGTAACAGGGGTACGCAATCAGCCCCAGCATTTT.

The chain uses TRBV30 and TRBJ2-7; D call uncertain. Trimming removed 1 base at V and 0 bases at J, with 4 bases between. CDR1 GTSNPN and CDR2 SVGIG come from the germline V gene (reference sequence). The CDR3 contains 12 residues. Here the CDR3 DNA reads TGTGCCTGGAGTGGGCTCTCCTACGAGCAGTACTTC. Amino acid sequence: CAWSGLSYEQYF. Complete variable domain (other parts from reference TRBV30 and TRBJ2-7): SQTIHQWPATLVQPVGSPLSLECTVEGTSNPNLYWYRQAAGRGLQLLFYSVGIGQISSEVPQNLSASRPQDRQFILSSKKLLLSDSGFYLCAWSGLSYEQYFGPGTRLTVT.

This chain connects TRBV27 to TRBJ2-1; D unresolved. V was clipped by 5 bases and J by 8 bases, with 13 bases between them. CDR1 MNHEY and CDR2 SMNVEV come from the germline V gene (reference sequence). The CDR3 runs to 13 residues. The CDR3 coding sequence is TGTGCCAGCAGTATTGAGAGAGGCGATGAGCAGTTCTTC. It is translated as CASSIERGDEQFF.

CDR3 sequence reads: CASGRDSKEYTIYF. The CDR3 region has the DNA TGTGCCAGTGGCCGGGACAGTAAGGAGTACACCATATATTTT. The V gene is TRBV19, the J gene TRBJ1-3; 7 positions agree with TRBD1. CDR1 is LNHDA, CDR2 SQIVND, per germline (reference sequence). J gave up 8 bases and V 8 bases, and 12 bases lay outside the gene matches. This CDR3 is built from 14 residues.

The rearrangement joins TRBV28 to TRBJ1-2, with a possible D match to TRBD1 (6 bases). V lost 5 bases to trimming and J lost 4 bases, with 14 bases between them. CDR1 and CDR2 from the germline V gene are MDHEN and SYDVKM. The CDR3 sequence is 14 residues long. CDR3 amino acids: CASSSRTDLYGYTF. CDR3 DNA sequence: TGTGCCAGCAGTAGCCGGACAGACCTCTATGGCTACACCTTC.

This sequence joins TRBV5-4 and TRBJ2-1; possible D gene TRBD2, 7 bases. The germline V and J ends were trimmed by 3 bases and 6 bases, with 22 bases remaining between them. This CDR3 is 17 amino acids long. Germline CDR1 SGHNT, CDR2 YYREEE (reference sequence). The CDR3 spells CASSSGLWGGPSNEQFF. The CDR3 coding sequence is TGTGCCAGCAGCTCGGGACTGTGGGGGGGCCCCTCCAATGAGCAGTTCTTC. Variable domain in full (rest from reference TRBV5-4 and TRBJ2-1): ETGVTQSPTHLIKTRGQQVTLRCSSQSGHNTVSWYQQALGQGPQFIFQYYREEENGRGNFPPRFSGLQFPNYSSELNVNALELDDSALYLCASSSGLWGGPSNEQFFGPGTRLTVL.

The gene calls are TRBV11-2 and TRBJ2-7; 8 nucleotides align to TRBD1. J lost 3 bases, V lost 3 bases, and 10 bases had no gene match. Germline lookup yields CDR1 SGHAT and CDR2 FQNNGV. This CDR3 region has 16 residues. This CDR3 is CASSFYQGAPNYEQYF. The CDR3, as DNA: TGTGCCAGCAGCTTCTACCAGGGGGCACCCAACTACGAGCAGTACTTC.

The CDR3: CASSYWAGDFREQYF. In DNA, the CDR3 is TGTGCCAGCAGTTACTGGGCGGGAGATTTCCGCGAGCAGTACTTC. The V and J genes are TRBV6-6 and TRBJ2-7, with TRBD2 matching over 7 bases. CDR1 is MNHNY and CDR2 is SVGAGI in the germline V gene (reference sequence). The CDR3 consists of 15 residues. The V and J ends lost 1 base and 6 bases, in that order; junction bases with no gene match: 9.

The chain carries TRBV9 and TRBJ1-3; the D gene is possibly TRBD1 (6 bases). There are 14 residues in the CDR3. Germline V gene data show CDR1 as SGDLS and CDR2 as YYNGEE. V lost 0 bases and J lost 4, with 8 bases in between. The CDR3 reads CASSVGTEGNTIYF. The CDR3 bases are TGTGCCAGCAGCGTAGGGACAGAGGGAAACACCATATATTTT.

The CDR3 sequence is CASGFSSNQPQHF. The CDR3, as DNA: TGTGCTAGTGGTTTTTCGAGCAATCAGCCCCAGCATTTT. The chain carries TRBV12-5 and TRBJ1-5, with D uncertain. CDR1 is LGHNT, CDR2 FRNRAP, per germline. Trimming pared 3 bases from V and 1 base from J, leaving 4 bases between. CDR3 length: 13 amino acids.